This passage covers 14 T cell receptor beta chains from one sample sequenced in a study of control samples from healthy donors and cancer patients. Generated by immunoSEQ multiplex PCR, the TCRdb table keeps only in-frame clones and is missing some. The data contain about 65,000 clones, 90% of them singletons. The material sequenced was PBMCs. Receptors were obtained from a woman aged 45-65 years with colorectal cancer.

The V call is TRBV19, the J call TRBJ2-7; a weak D match, TRBD1 (5 bases). Per germline, CDR1 LNHDA and CDR2 SQIVND (reference sequence). V lost 5 bases and J lost 3, with 14 bases in between. CDR3 length: 14 amino acids. The CDR3 DNA reads TGTGCCAGTAGTTCCGCAGGGCGTGACTACGAGCAGTACTTC. Protein product: CASSSAGRDYEQYF.

The chain has TRBV6-5 and TRBJ1-1; D is unresolved. Trimming removed 0 bases at V and 7 bases at J, with 9 bases between. From germline, CDR1 is MNHEY and CDR2 SVGAGI. The CDR3 has 13 amino acids. The CDR3 region is CASSYSPGGEAFF. As DNA, the CDR3 is TGTGCCAGCAGTTACTCCCCCGGTGGTGAAGCTTTCTTT.

This chain connects TRBV5-1 to TRBJ1-2; D is unclear. Germline CDR1 is SGHRS and CDR2 is YFSETQ. The CDR3 length is 15 residues. V was shortened by 1 base and J by 0 bases, with 10 bases between the two germline ends. Here the CDR3 DNA reads TGCGCCAGCAGCTTGTTTACGGCAGCTAACTATGGCTACACCTTC. Translating it yields CASSLFTAANYGYTF. The entire variable domain, with the rest obtained from reference TRBV5-1 and TRBJ1-2, is as follows: KAGVTQTPRYLIKTRGQQVTLSCSPISGHRSVSWYQQTPGQGLQFLFEYFSETQRNKGNFPGRFSGRQFSNSRSEMNVSTLELGDSALYLCASSLFTAANYGYTFGSGTRLTVV.

The chain recombines TRBV9 with TRBJ2-5; the match to TRBD2 covers 14 bases. The CDR3 covers 16 residues. Looked up from germline, CDR1 is SGDLS and CDR2 is YYNGEE. With 3 bases clipped from V and 9 bases from J, the junction kept 10 bases outside the gene matches. The CDR3 loop reads CASSAPGLAGVRPQYF. The CDR3 DNA follows: TGTGCCAGCAGCGCTCCGGGACTAGCGGGAGTGAGGCCCCAGTACTTC.

V gene TRBV6-5 combines with J gene TRBJ2-5, with a tentative D call TRBD1 (6 bases). Germline V gene sequence: CDR1 MNHEY, CDR2 SVGAGI. Trimming stripped 6 bases from V and 5 bases from J, with 13 bases between. The CDR3 is 13 residues long. The CDR3 DNA sequence: TGTGCCAGCAGACCGACAGGCCGGGAGACCCAGTACTTC. Translation: CASRPTGRETQYF.

A remark on this clone: Other nucleotide sequences from this sample produce the same CDR3. The rearrangement links TRBV9 to TRBJ1-3; perhaps TRBD1 as D (6 bases). This CDR3 has 16 residues. The germline gives CDR1 SGDLS, CDR2 YYNGEE. V lost 3 bases and J lost 0, with 13 bases in between. CDR3 DNA sequence: TGTGCCAGCAGCGAAGGGGGGTTGAGCTCTGGAAACACCATATATTTT. This translates into CASSEGGLSSGNTIYF.

The chain recombines TRBV3-1 (or the pseudogene TRBV3-2) with TRBJ2-5; 9 positions match TRBD2. V dropped 3 bases and J dropped 1; count of bases not matched to a gene: 9. The length of the CDR3 is 17 residues. Germline assignment: CDR1 LGHDT and CDR2 YNNKEL (reference sequence). The CDR3 DNA reads TGTGCCAGCAGCCATTACCCTGGCGGGGGGGTCCAAGAGACCCAGTACTTC. This sequence encodes CASSHYPGGGVQETQYF.

In its sample, this clone was seen once. V and J are TRBV7-2 and TRBJ1-2, with a tentative D call TRBD1 (6 bases). The CDR3 consists of 15 residues. Germline values: CDR1 SGHTA, CDR2 FQGNSA. The ends were cut back, 6 bases at V and 4 bases at J, with 18 bases in the middle. In nucleotides, the CDR3 is TGTGCCAGCAGGTTAACTCTGGGGGCTGGCTATGGCTACACCTTC. It codes for CASRLTLGAGYGYTF.

The rearrangement links TRBV28 to TRBJ1-3, with TRBD1 as a possible D gene (6 bases). This CDR3 spans 15 amino acids. The V gene lost 6 bases and the J gene lost 2 bases, with 14 bases spanning the gap. CDR1 is MDHEN, CDR2 SYDVKM, per germline. CDR3 loop: CASSTPGDPGNTIYF. The CDR3 DNA reads TGTGCCAGCAGCACTCCAGGGGACCCTGGAAACACCATATATTTT.

The chain links TRBV5-6 to TRBJ1-2; 10 bases line up with TRBD1. The trim removed 0 bases at V and 7 bases at J, leaving 3 bases unmatched. Germline CDR1 SGHDT, CDR2 YYEEEE. This CDR3 contains 14 residues. CDR3 region: CASSLGQGATGYTF. CDR3 coding DNA: TGTGCCAGCAGCTTGGGACAGGGGGCGACTGGCTACACCTTC.

This clone was seen a single time. The chain has TRBV29-1 and TRBJ2-7, with 10 bases that match TRBD1. The V gene end was trimmed by 0 bases and the J gene end by 3 bases; junction bases not matched to a gene: 5. This CDR3 region has 15 residues. Germline CDR1 reads SQVTM; CDR2 reads ANQGSEA. CDR3 sequence: CSVEEGTGDLYEQYF. CDR3 sequence (DNA): TGCAGCGTTGAAGAAGGGACAGGGGATCTCTACGAGCAGTACTTC.

This clone ranks as medium-sized. The V and J genes are TRBV7-9 and TRBJ2-7; 8 bases are shared with TRBD2. CDR3 length equals 13 residues. With 3 bases clipped from V and 2 bases from J, the junction kept 0 bases outside the gene matches. The V gene's germline CDR1 is SEHNR and CDR2 FQNEAQ (reference sequence). The CDR3 coding sequence is TGTGCCAGCAGCTTCGGGGGGGCCTACGAGCAGTACTTC. Amino acids: CASSFGGAYEQYF.

This chain connects TRBV5-6 to TRBJ2-7, with 10 bases matching TRBD1. V lost 4 bases and J lost 5; bases outside the gene matches: 6. The CDR3 is 14 amino acids. From germline, CDR1 is SGHDT and CDR2 YYEEEE. The CDR3 DNA reads TGTGCCAGCAGCCGTTCCGGGACAGGGGACGAGCAGTACTTC. It is translated as CASSRSGTGDEQYF.

The CDR3 region is CASSGQGSGEKLFF. CDR3 nucleotide sequence: TGTGCCAGCAGTGGACAGGGGTCGGGGGAAAAACTGTTTTTT. The chain has TRBV6-6 and TRBJ1-4; 9 bases align to TRBD1. Germline trimming cut 5 bases from V and 8 bases from J; bases unmatched to any gene: 6. The germline V gene encodes CDR1 MNHNY and CDR2 SVGAGI (reference sequence). CDR3 length equals 14 residues.